The rows below give T cell receptor beta chains drawn from one sample of a study of T cell responses to AZD1222 COVID-19 vaccine. Assay used: immunoSEQ multiplex PCR; TCRdb lists only in-frame clones, some missing. The table records roughly 150,000 clones, roughly 90% of them present only once. Sequenced material: peripheral blood, taken 28 days after the second AZD1222 dose. The receptors here all came from an adult who received the AZD1222 COVID-19 vaccine. Both conserved end residues are part of each CDR3. A D gene is named only where the DNA matches it firmly. Only part of the rows carry a size: once, few, many, or a class if the clone is expanded.

.	TRBV4-1	TRBJ1-2	.	TGCGCCAGCAGCCAAGTAGACCCTAAGGCGCTGGCCGTGAATGGCTACACCTTC	CASSQVDPKALAVNGYTF
TRBD2	TRBV7-9	TRBJ2-1	.	TGTGCCAGCAGCCTTAACCCACGGGGGGGCCAAGATGAGCAGTTCTTC	CASSLNPRGGQDEQFF
.	TRBV19	TRBJ1-3	.	TGTGCCAGTGGCAGGGGAGCTGGAAACACCATATATTTT	CASGRGAGNTIYF
.	TRBV19	TRBJ2-5	.	TGTGCCAGTAGAGCCCAAGAGACCCAGTACTTC	CASRAQETQYF
.	TRBV6-5	TRBJ2-1	.	TGTGCCAGCAGTTACTTGGGGAACAATGAGCAGTTCTTC	CASSYLGNNEQFF
.	TRBV21-1	TRBJ2-2	once	TGTGCCAGCAGCAAAGCGCTTGAGGTACTTAGGGGGCGAAACACCGGGGAGCTGTTTTTT	CASSKALEVLRGRNTGELFF
.	TRBV5-1	TRBJ1-2	once	TGCGCCAGCAGTGACCAGGGGATTAACTATGGCTACACCTTC	CASSDQGINYGYTF
.	TRBV19	TRBJ2-7	.	TGTGCCAGTAGTTCGGACGGAAAAACTGAGCAGTACTTC	CASSSDGKTEQYF
.	TRBV12-1	TRBJ1-5	once	TGTGCCAGCAGCTTTGAAAAAGAGTATAGCAATCAGCCCCAGCATTTT	CASSFEKEYSNQPQHF
.	TRBV19	TRBJ1-2	.	TGTGCCAGTAGTAGACTCGACAGGAAACTCTATGGCTACACCTTC	CASSRLDRKLYGYTF
.	TRBV12-5	TRBJ1-1	once	TGTGCTAGTGGTTTGGGACAGGTAAACACTGAAGCTTTCTTT	CASGLGQVNTEAFF
.	TRBV10-3	TRBJ1-2	.	TGTGCCCAGAGGACCTCTAACTATGGCTACACCTTC	CAQRTSNYGYTF
TRBD1	TRBV5-4	TRBJ1-1	.	TGTGCCAGCAGCTCGGGGACAGGAATGAACACTGAAGCTTTCTTT	CASSSGTGMNTEAFF
.	TRBV10-1	TRBJ2-5	.	TGCGCCAGCAGTGAGTCAAGGGTGGGGACCCAGTACTTC	CASSESRVGTQYF
.	TRBV3-1/TRBV3-2	TRBJ1-2	.	TGTGCCAGCAGCCAAGTTGGCCCACAATTTGGGGGCTACACCTTC	CASSQVGPQFGGYTF
.	TRBV5-1	TRBJ1-2	.	TGCGCCAGCAGGGCCGGACTGGCCCGGGATGGCTACACCTTC	CASRAGLARDGYTF
.	TRBV18	TRBJ1-1	.	TGTGCCAGCTCAACTGTAAACACTGAAGCTTTCTTT	CASSTVNTEAFF
.	TRBV5-6	TRBJ1-1	.	TGTGCCAGCAGCTTGGCCGAAATCGAAATCTTT	CASSLAEIEIF
.	TRBV27	TRBJ2-2	once	TGTGCCAGCAGGACAGGGAGGAGGGCCGGGGAGCTGTTTTTT	CASRTGRRAGELFF
.	TRBV11-2	TRBJ1-6	.	TGTGCCAGCAGCTCCCCGGTTGTATTCCGGGACTATAATTCACCCCTCCACTTT	CASSSPVVFRDYNSPLHF
TRBD2	TRBV7-9	TRBJ2-4	few	TGTGCCAGCACCTTTAGCGGGAGGAATCACATTCAGTACTTC	CASTFSGRNHIQYF
TRBD2	TRBV30	TRBJ2-5	.	TGTGCCTGTTCTACCGGGACTAGCGGGAGGGGAGAGACCCAGTACTTC	CACSTGTSGRGETQYF
TRBD2	TRBV5-4	TRBJ2-2	.	TGTGCCAGCAGCTCGGGACTAGCGGGGCGAGCCGGGGAGCTGTTTTTT	CASSSGLAGRAGELFF
TRBD1	TRBV6-5	TRBJ2-7	.	TGTGCCAGCAGCAATCGGGACAGGAGGCTCGAGCAGTACTTC	CASSNRDRRLEQYF
.	TRBV13	TRBJ2-3	.	TGTGCCAGCAGCCGAATCATCGACGCAGATACGCAGTATTTT	CASSRIIDADTQYF
.	TRBV19	TRBJ1-4	once	TGTGCCAGTAGTCGACTCGGACAGAACCTTAATGAAAAACTGTTTTTT	CASSRLGQNLNEKLFF
.	TRBV7-9	TRBJ1-2	.	TGTGCCAGCAGCCTCAGAGGGGGGTATGGCTACACCTTC	CASSLRGGYGYTF
.	TRBV5-1	TRBJ2-1	.	TGCGCCAGCAGGCCCGGGACACGGTCTAGGAATGAGCAGTTCTTC	CASRPGTRSRNEQFF
TRBD2	TRBV19	TRBJ2-7	.	TGTGCCAGTAGTCCCCGCCTAGCGGGAATCTCCTACGAGCAGTACTTC	CASSPRLAGISYEQYF
TRBD1	TRBV7-6	TRBJ2-2	.	TGTGCCAGCAGCTCAACCGGGACAGGGCGCACCGGGGAGCTGTTTTTT	CASSSTGTGRTGELFF
.	TRBV28	TRBJ2-6	.	TGTGCCAGCAGGGGGGCTGCCGGGGCCAACGTCCTGACTTTC	CASRGAAGANVLTF